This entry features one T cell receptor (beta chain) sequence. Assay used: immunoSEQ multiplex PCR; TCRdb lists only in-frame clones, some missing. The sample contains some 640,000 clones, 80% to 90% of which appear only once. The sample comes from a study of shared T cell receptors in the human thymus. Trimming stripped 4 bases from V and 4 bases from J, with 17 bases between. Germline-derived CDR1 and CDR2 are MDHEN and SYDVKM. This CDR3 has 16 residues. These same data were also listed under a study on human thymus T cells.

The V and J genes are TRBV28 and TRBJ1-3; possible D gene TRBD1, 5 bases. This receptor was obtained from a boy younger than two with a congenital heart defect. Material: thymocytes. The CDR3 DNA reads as TGTGCCAGCAGTTCTCTCCCAGGGATGAGGGGAAACACCATATATTTT. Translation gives CASSSLPGMRGNTIYF.